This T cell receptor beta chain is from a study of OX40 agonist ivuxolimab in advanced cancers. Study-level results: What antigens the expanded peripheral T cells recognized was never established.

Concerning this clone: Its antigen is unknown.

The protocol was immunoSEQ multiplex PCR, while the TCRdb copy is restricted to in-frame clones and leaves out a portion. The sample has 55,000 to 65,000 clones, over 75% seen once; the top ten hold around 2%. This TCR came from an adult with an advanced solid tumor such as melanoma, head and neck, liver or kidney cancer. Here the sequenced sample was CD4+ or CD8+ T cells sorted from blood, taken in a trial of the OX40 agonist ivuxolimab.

CDR3 residues: CASSQVQAKQEQFF. CDR3 DNA: TGTGCCAGCAGCCAAGTCCAGGCTAAGCAAGAGCAGTTCTTC. The rearrangement uses TRBV14 and TRBJ2-1; D unresolved. The CDR3 loop spans 14 amino acids. Germline V CDR1 and CDR2: SGHDN, FVKESK. The V gene lost 1 base and the J gene lost 10 bases, with 14 bases spanning the gap.